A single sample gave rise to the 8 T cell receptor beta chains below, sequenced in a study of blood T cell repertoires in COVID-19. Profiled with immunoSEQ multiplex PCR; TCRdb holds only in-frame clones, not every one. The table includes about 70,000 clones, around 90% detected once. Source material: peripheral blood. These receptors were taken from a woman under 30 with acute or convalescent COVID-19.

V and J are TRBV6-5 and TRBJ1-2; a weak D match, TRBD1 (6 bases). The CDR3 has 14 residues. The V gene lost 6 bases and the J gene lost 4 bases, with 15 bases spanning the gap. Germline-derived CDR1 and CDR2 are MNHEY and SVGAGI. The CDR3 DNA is TGTGCCAGCAGGGGCAGGGGATTTGGCTATGGCTACACCTTC. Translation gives CASRGRGFGYGYTF.

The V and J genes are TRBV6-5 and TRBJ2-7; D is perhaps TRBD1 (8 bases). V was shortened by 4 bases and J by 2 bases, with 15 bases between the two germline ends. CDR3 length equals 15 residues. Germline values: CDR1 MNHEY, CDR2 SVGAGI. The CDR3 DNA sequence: TGTGCCAGCAGTTTACAGGGGGGGATTACCTACGAGCAGTACTTC. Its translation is CASSLQGGITYEQYF.

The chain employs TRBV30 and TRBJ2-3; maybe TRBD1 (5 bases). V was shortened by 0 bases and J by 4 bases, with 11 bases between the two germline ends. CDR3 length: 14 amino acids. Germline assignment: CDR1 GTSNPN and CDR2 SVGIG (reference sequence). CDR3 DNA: TGTGCCTGGAGTGTACAGGTCGATGCAGATACGCAGTATTTT. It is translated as CAWSVQVDADTQYF.

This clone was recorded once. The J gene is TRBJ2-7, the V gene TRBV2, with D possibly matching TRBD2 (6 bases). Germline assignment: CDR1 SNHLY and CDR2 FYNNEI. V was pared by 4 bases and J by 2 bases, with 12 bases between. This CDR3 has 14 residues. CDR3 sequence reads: CASSGLGRTYEQYF. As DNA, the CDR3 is TGTGCCAGCAGTGGACTAGGCCGCACCTACGAGCAGTACTTC.

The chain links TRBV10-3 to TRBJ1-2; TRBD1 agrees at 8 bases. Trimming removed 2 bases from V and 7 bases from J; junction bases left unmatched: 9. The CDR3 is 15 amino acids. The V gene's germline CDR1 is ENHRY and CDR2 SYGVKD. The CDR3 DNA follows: TGTGCCATCAGTGAGGCCCGACAGGGGAGCGGTGGCTACACCTTC. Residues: CAISEARQGSGGYTF.

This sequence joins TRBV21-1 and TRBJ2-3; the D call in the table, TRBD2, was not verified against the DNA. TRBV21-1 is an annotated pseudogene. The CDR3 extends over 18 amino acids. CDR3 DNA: TGTGCCAGCAGCAAAGAGTCCCCCGACTGGAGTGGGTCAGATACGCAGTATTTT. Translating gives CASSKESPDWSGSDTQYF.

The chain's CDR3 is CASSSVLAGYNEQFF. DNA of the CDR3: TGTGCCAGCAGCAGCGTCCTAGCGGGCTACAATGAGCAGTTCTTC. V and J are TRBV21-1 and TRBJ2-1; the D segment call TRBD2 is taken from the table without a DNA check. TRBV21-1 is reported as a pseudogene. CDR3 length: 15 amino acids.

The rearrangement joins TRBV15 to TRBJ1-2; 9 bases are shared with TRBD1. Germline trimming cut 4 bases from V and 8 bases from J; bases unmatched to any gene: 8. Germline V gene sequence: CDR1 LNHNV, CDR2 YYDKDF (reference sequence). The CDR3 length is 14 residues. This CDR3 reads CATSTGTGFSGYTF. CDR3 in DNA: TGTGCCACCAGCACCGGGACAGGGTTCTCCGGCTACACCTTC.